Sequencing of this T cell receptor beta chain was carried out in a study of blood T cells in healthy people across ages. Study details: Roughly one uniquely barcoded beta molecule per two T cells was captured.

Caucasian, healthy and from Russia, the donors were aged between about 6 and 90. The authors extracted at least 5 micrograms of total RNA per sample. The sample holds a few counts of this clonotype. The CDR3 contains 15 residues. J lost 4 bases, V lost 7 bases, and 8 bases had no gene match. CDR1 and CDR2 (germline): SGDLS, YYNGEE. Primed by a sample-barcoded 5' primer and a J-beta primer mix, a second PCR proceeded for about 7 to 11 cycles. Sequencing of every sample gave 2.5 million or more CDR3-containing paired-end reads. A single record per CDR3 protein comes from TCRdb applying MiXCR to the 5' RACE reads. The sample holds more than 650,000 distinct CDR3 sequences; approximately 22% are singletons and the top ten take 20% to 25%.

The chain uses TRBV9 and TRBJ2-1, with 10 bases identical to TRBD2. The clonotype originates from a man aged 70-80 years in good health. Sequenced input: blood. The chain's CDR3 is CASGSTSGVYNEQFF. DNA of the CDR3: TGTGCCAGCGGGTCAACTAGCGGGGTTTACAATGAGCAGTTCTTC.